This is a list of T cell receptor beta chains from one sample in a study of siplizumab effects on memory and regulatory T cells. This table comes from immunoSEQ multiplex PCR, and its TCRdb copy is limited to in-frame clones, with some not included. The sample includes 97,000 or so clones, about 93% seen only once; the top ten take around 1.1%. The sample consisted of CD4+ T cells sorted from blood. The receptors here all came from a human donor in good health. Both conserved end residues are part of each CDR3. Fields, in order: CDR3 protein, J gene, V gene.

CDR3aa: CAIIREAFHEQYF
j_gene: TRBJ2-7
v_gene: TRBV6-1

CDR3aa: CASSHGYKGGPYNEQFF
j_gene: TRBJ2-1
v_gene: TRBV19

CDR3aa: CASSLDQGPTYEQYF
j_gene: TRBJ2-7
v_gene: TRBV27

CDR3aa: CASSLAASGRSNEQFF
j_gene: TRBJ2-1
v_gene: TRBV7-8

CDR3aa: CASSLGMANTGELFF
j_gene: TRBJ2-2
v_gene: TRBV11-2

CDR3aa: CASRLGQMGVSAQHF
j_gene: TRBJ1-5
v_gene: TRBV28

CDR3aa: CASSDTPGGTGELFF
j_gene: TRBJ2-2
v_gene: TRBV7-3

CDR3aa: CSVSNSGPGQPQHF
j_gene: TRBJ1-5
v_gene: TRBV29-1

CDR3aa: CASSPQGGSDYEQYF
j_gene: TRBJ2-7
v_gene: TRBV18

CDR3aa: CASSLDGVLNTEAFF
j_gene: TRBJ1-1
v_gene: TRBV5-1

CDR3aa: CASSVSGTYNEQFF
j_gene: TRBJ2-1
v_gene: TRBV4-1

CDR3aa: CATSSDLRTVSGANVLTF
j_gene: TRBJ2-6
v_gene: TRBV15

CDR3aa: CASSAGGDTIYF
j_gene: TRBJ1-3
v_gene: TRBV18

CDR3aa: CASRAGLAGVETQYF
j_gene: TRBJ2-5
v_gene: TRBV5-1

CDR3aa: CASSFQRGTSYNEQFF
j_gene: TRBJ2-1
v_gene: TRBV6-5

CDR3aa: CASSLGRAADEKLFF
j_gene: TRBJ1-4
v_gene: TRBV7-6

CDR3aa: CSVSTGSGGGYTF
j_gene: TRBJ1-2
v_gene: TRBV29-1

CDR3aa: CARSRTRNRNSGNTIYF
j_gene: TRBJ1-3
v_gene: TRBV5-3

CDR3aa: CASSFYLARNTNQMNTEAFF
j_gene: TRBJ1-1
v_gene: TRBV28

CDR3aa: CASSQDMASGFFKATQYF
j_gene: TRBJ2-3
v_gene: TRBV14

CDR3aa: CASSLTPYNEQFF
j_gene: TRBJ2-1
v_gene: TRBV7-3

CDR3aa: CASRTGSNTGELFF
j_gene: TRBJ2-2
v_gene: TRBV6-1

CDR3aa: CASSLGVGGYGYTF
j_gene: TRBJ1-2
v_gene: TRBV7-2

CDR3aa: CASSPQGPRGVNYGYTF
j_gene: TRBJ1-2
v_gene: TRBV7-2

CDR3aa: CASTPRGQSNEKLFF
j_gene: TRBJ1-4
v_gene: TRBV28

CDR3aa: CASSKSGQGRPNEKLFF
j_gene: TRBJ1-4
v_gene: TRBV7-2

CDR3aa: CASSPPGGRKATQYF
j_gene: TRBJ2-3
v_gene: TRBV18

CDR3aa: CASKGLADYEQYF
j_gene: TRBJ2-7
v_gene: TRBV6-5

CDR3aa: CAWSVRGQGHGYTF
j_gene: TRBJ1-2
v_gene: TRBV30

CDR3aa: CASTLGENTGELFF
j_gene: TRBJ2-2
v_gene: TRBV28

CDR3aa: CASSPIRDAYEQYF
j_gene: TRBJ2-7
v_gene: TRBV18

CDR3aa: CASTPGRGHGDTQYF
j_gene: TRBJ2-3
v_gene: TRBV27

CDR3aa: CASSQGPEQYF
j_gene: TRBJ2-7
v_gene: TRBV4-1

CDR3aa: CASSRRDRTNEKLFF
j_gene: TRBJ1-4
v_gene: TRBV7-8

CDR3aa: CASGTGADTQYF
j_gene: TRBJ2-3
v_gene: TRBV5-1